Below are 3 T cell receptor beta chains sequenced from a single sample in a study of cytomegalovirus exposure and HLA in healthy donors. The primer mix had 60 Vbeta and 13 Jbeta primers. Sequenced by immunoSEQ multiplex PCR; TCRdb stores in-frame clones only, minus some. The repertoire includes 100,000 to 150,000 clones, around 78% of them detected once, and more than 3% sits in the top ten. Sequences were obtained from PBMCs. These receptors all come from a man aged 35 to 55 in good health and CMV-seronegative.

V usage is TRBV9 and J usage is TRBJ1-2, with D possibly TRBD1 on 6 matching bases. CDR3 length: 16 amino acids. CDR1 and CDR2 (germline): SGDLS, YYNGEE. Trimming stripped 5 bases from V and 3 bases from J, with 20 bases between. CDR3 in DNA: TGTGCCAGCAGTGAATTATCCGGGACACACGACTATGGCTACACCTTC. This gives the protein CASSELSGTHDYGYTF.

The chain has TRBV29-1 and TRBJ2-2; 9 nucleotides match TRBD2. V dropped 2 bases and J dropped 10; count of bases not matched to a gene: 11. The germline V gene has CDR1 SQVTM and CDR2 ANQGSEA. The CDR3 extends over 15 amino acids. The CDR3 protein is CSVELAGAMTEELFF. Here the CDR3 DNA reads TGCAGCGTTGAATTAGCGGGGGCCATGACGGAGGAGCTGTTTTTT.

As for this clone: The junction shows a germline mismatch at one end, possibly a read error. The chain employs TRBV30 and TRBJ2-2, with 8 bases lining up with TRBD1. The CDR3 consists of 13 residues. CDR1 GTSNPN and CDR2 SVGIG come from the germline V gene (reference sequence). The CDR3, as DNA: TGTGCCTGGGCAGGGGGCCGGTCCGGGGAGCTGTCTTTT. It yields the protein CAWAGGRSGELSF.